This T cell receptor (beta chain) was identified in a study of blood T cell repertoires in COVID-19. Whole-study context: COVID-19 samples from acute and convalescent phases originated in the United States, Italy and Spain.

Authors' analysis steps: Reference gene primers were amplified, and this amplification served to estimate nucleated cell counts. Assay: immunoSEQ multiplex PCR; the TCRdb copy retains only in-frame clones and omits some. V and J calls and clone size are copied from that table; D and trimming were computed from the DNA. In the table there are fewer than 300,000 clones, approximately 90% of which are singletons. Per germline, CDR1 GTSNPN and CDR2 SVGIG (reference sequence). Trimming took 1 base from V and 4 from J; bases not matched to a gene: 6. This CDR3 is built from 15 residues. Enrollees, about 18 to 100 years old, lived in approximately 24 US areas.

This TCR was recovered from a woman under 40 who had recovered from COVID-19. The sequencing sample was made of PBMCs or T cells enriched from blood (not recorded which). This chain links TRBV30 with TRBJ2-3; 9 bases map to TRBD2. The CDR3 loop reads CAWSGGGRAPDTQYF. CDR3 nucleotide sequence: TGTGCCTGGAGTGGAGGCGGGAGGGCCCCAGATACGCAGTATTTT.